The next 26 T cell receptor beta chains were all read from a single sample in a study of CD8 T cells in ankylosing spondylitis. TCRdb reprocessed the 5' RACE reads via MiXCR and lists one record per CDR3 protein. The table lists about 240,000 distinct CDR3 sequences, about 10% of them singletons. The sequenced sample consisted of blood, either unsorted or a sorted T cell fraction (not recorded which). These receptors were obtained from a male donor with ankylosing spondylitis or in good health (not recorded which).

The chain couples TRBV29-1 to TRBJ1-5; tentative D call: TRBD1 (5 bases). V lost 1 base and J lost 5, with 15 bases in between. This CDR3 has 15 amino acids. CDR1 is SQVTM, CDR2 ANQGSEA, per germline. CDR3 region: CSVEVRGRFDQPQHF. The CDR3, as DNA: TGCAGCGTTGAAGTCCGGGGGAGGTTTGATCAGCCCCAGCATTTT.

This clonotype came up many times. The chain is built from TRBV20-1 and TRBJ2-1, with D perhaps matching TRBD2 (6 bases). Germline V CDR1 and CDR2: DFQATT, SNEGSKA (reference sequence). CDR3 length equals 16 residues. Trimming shortened V by 6 bases and J by 0 bases, and 18 bases separated the two germline ends. The CDR3 DNA reads as TGCAGTGCCGCCTCAGCCCTGACTAGCTCCTACAATGAGCAGTTCTTC. This codes for CSAASALTSSYNEQFF.

This clonotype showed up many times. The chain couples TRBV14 to TRBJ2-7; the D gene is possibly TRBD2 (6 bases). The CDR3 totals 14 residues. Germline-derived CDR1 and CDR2 are SGHDN and FVKESK. The V gene lost 2 bases and the J gene lost 3 bases, with 11 bases spanning the gap. CDR3 in DNA: TGTGCCAGCAGCCAAACTCGGGACTTCTACGAGCAGTACTTC. It is translated as CASSQTRDFYEQYF.

This clonotype showed up just a few times. The gene calls are TRBV6-1 and TRBJ2-2, with TRBD1 identical over 8 bases. CDR3 size: 16 residues. V was pared by 6 bases and J by 5 bases, with 11 bases of the junction left unmatched. Germline lookup yields CDR1 MNHNS and CDR2 SASEGT. The CDR3 loop is CASSHGQGRVTGELFF. Here the CDR3 DNA reads TGTGCCAGCAGCCACGGACAGGGCCGGGTAACCGGGGAGCTGTTTTTT.

This clonotype has ten or more counts. The CDR3 region is CASSSAGQRNTEAFF. Here the CDR3 DNA reads TGTGCCAGCAGCTCAGCCGGACAGCGAAACACTGAAGCTTTCTTT. The chain carries TRBV11-1 and TRBJ1-1, with TRBD1 as a possible D gene (6 bases). The CDR3 spans 15 residues. CDR1 and CDR2 (germline): SGHAT, FQDESV (reference sequence). Trimming removed 4 bases from V and 2 bases from J, with 14 bases in between.

This clonotype was picked up a small number of times. The chain uses TRBV27 and TRBJ2-3; D is uncertain. Germline V gene data show CDR1 as MNHEY and CDR2 as SMNVEV (reference sequence). V lost 5 bases and J 7 bases, leaving 10 bases between the germline ends. The CDR3 totals 12 residues. The CDR3 protein is CASSPGLNTQYF. The DNA of the CDR3 is TGTGCCAGCAGTCCGGGCCTCAATACGCAGTATTTT.

Points on this clonotype: One end of the junction is discordant with germline, which a read error may explain. As DNA, the CDR3 is TGTGCCAGCAGCTTAATGGAAGGGGTCGCCGGGGAGCCGTTTTTT. It encodes CASSLMEGVAGEPFF. The chain is built from TRBV7-7 and TRBJ2-2; the D gene could be TRBD1 or TRBD2 (5 bases each). The CDR3 totals 15 residues. Germline V gene lookup returns CDR1 SSHAT and CDR2 FNYEAQ (reference sequence).

This chain uses TRBV7-8 with TRBJ2-3, with 8 bases lining up with TRBD2. V lost 2 bases to trimming and J lost 2 bases; unmatched junction nucleotides: 3. The germline V gene encodes CDR1 SGHVS and CDR2 FQNEAQ. The CDR3 is made up of 15 amino acids. In DNA form, the CDR3 reads TGTGCCAGCAGCTTATACGGGGGGGTCACAGATACGCAGTATTTT. Translating gives CASSLYGGVTDTQYF.

DNA for the CDR3: TGCAGCGCAATACCCCAGATAGCGGGCACCTACAATGAGCAGTTCTTC. It codes for CSAIPQIAGTYNEQFF. V and J are TRBV29-1 and TRBJ2-1; 7 bases fit TRBD2. The junction had 14 bases not matched to a gene; V was cut back by 7 bases and J by 2 bases. Germline assignment: CDR1 SQVTM and CDR2 ANQGSEA. This CDR3 is built from 16 residues.

As regards this clonotype: A much larger clone lies one base from this, so it may be a read error. V gene TRBV20-1 combines with J gene TRBJ2-7; 9 bases are shared with TRBD1. V dropped 2 bases and J dropped 2; count of bases not matched to a gene: 10. The CDR3 sequence is 16 residues long. CDR1 DFQATT and CDR2 SNEGSKA come from the germline V gene (reference sequence). CDR3 residues: CSARNRGQGVPYEQYF. The CDR3 bases are TGCAGTGCTAGAAATAGGGGACAGGGTGTGCCCTACGAGCAGTACTTC.

The sample holds many counts of this clonotype. The rearrangement links TRBV5-6 to TRBJ1-2; the match to TRBD1 covers 7 bases. Germline CDR1 is SGHDT and CDR2 is YYEEEE. V lost 2 bases to trimming and J lost 9 bases; unmatched junction nucleotides: 4. The CDR3 is made up of 12 amino acids. CDR3 region: CASSFFRGSYTF. Here the CDR3 DNA reads TGTGCCAGCAGCTTCTTCAGGGGGAGCTACACCTTC.

Ten or more counts support this clonotype. A read error may account for a junction end that differs from germline. The chain links TRBV10-3 to TRBJ1-1; a weak D match, TRBD1 (5 bases). The CDR3 is made up of 12 amino acids. Germline V gene lookup returns CDR1 ENHRY and CDR2 SYGVKD. CDR3 residues: CAISELGRSETF. Written as DNA, the CDR3 is TGTGCCATCAGTGAGTTGGGGCGCAGCGAGACTTTT.

This clonotype was found many times. The junction differs from germline at one of its ends, possibly a read error. The chain combines TRBV12-3 or TRBV12-4 with TRBJ1-1; D is unclear. CDR3 size: 14 residues. CDR3 sequence reads: CASRFSGYLAEAFF. CDR3 sequence (DNA): TGTGCCAGCCGTTTCTCGGGGTATCTTGCTGAAGCTTTCTTT.

This clonotype was seen just once. A read error may explain this, as a much larger clone is one base away. The CDR3 region has the DNA TGCGCCAACAGCTTTGCATTTTCCAGGGGGCTCTCCTACAATGAGCAGTTCTTC. This sequence encodes CANSFAFSRGLSYNEQFF. The rearrangement uses TRBV5-1 and TRBJ2-1; 8 positions match TRBD1. The CDR3 extends over 18 amino acids. Germline CDR1 reads SGHRS; CDR2 reads YFSETQ.

This clonotype appeared once. A read error may be the cause here, since a much bigger clone is one base away. The chain links TRBV7-8 to TRBJ1-1; D not certain. CDR3 size: 12 residues. In germline, CDR1 is SGHVS, CDR2 FQNEAQ. The CDR3: CTSSSLPAEAFF. CDR3 DNA: TGTACCAGCAGCTCACTGCCCGCTGAAGCTTTCTTT.

Concerning this clonotype: The junction and the germline gene differ at one end; a read error may be behind it. The V and J genes are TRBV2 and TRBJ1-2, with no clear D. Germline lookup yields CDR1 SNHLY and CDR2 FYNNEI. This CDR3 is built from 13 residues. CDR3 loop: CASSSPRYYGFTF. CDR3 DNA sequence: TGTGCCAGCAGCTCCCCCCGGTACTATGGCTTCACCTTC. Full variable domain (remainder filled in from reference TRBV2 and TRBJ1-2): EPEVTQTPSHQVTQMGQEVILRCVPISNHLYFYWYRQILGQKVEFLVSFYNNEISEKSEIFDDQFSVERPDGSNFTLKIRSTKLEDSAMYFCASSSPRYYGFTFGSGTRLTVV.

The chain carries TRBV19 and TRBJ2-7; possibly TRBD2 for D (5 bases). CDR3 size: 13 residues. Trimming stripped 5 bases from V and 3 bases from J, with 11 bases between. Germline CDR1 LNHDA, CDR2 SQIVND (reference sequence). DNA of the CDR3: TGTGCCAGTAGTGCGGGCCTCATCTACGAGCAGTACTTC. Translating it yields CASSAGLIYEQYF.

This clonotype was observed a few times. V usage is TRBV7-9 and J usage is TRBJ2-7; 7 positions match TRBD1. J gave up 0 bases and V 5 bases, and 1 base lay outside the gene matches. The length of the CDR3 is 13 residues. Germline V CDR1 and CDR2: SEHNR, FQNEAQ (reference sequence). The CDR3 spells CASSGTASYEQYF. CDR3 bases: TGTGCCAGCAGCGGGACAGCCTCCTACGAGCAGTACTTC.

The chain links TRBV7-3 to TRBJ2-2; no clear D gene. V was clipped by 4 bases and J by 2 bases, with 14 bases between them. Germline assignment: CDR1 SGHTA and CDR2 FQGTGA. The CDR3 runs to 16 residues. The CDR3 reads CASSSIYQTNTGELFF. The DNA of the CDR3 is TGTGCCAGCAGCTCAATCTACCAGACAAACACCGGGGAGCTGTTTTTT. The whole variable domain, filled in from reference TRBV7-3 and TRBJ2-2, reads GAGVSQTPSNKVTEKGKYVELRCDPISGHTALYWYRQSLGQGPEFLIYFQGTGAADDSGLPNDRFFAVRPEGSVSTLKIQRTERGDSAVYLCASSSIYQTNTGELFFGEGSRLTVL.

At least ten counts were recorded for this clonotype. The gene calls are TRBV10-1 and TRBJ2-1; the D is unclear. The CDR3 contains 12 residues. Germline-derived CDR1 and CDR2 are WNHNN and SYGVQD (reference sequence). Trimming took off 4 bases at V and 7 bases at J, with 8 bases between the two ends. The CDR3 DNA sequence: TGCGCCAGCAGTGGGGGTATGAATGAGCAGTTCTTC. Translated, it gives CASSGGMNEQFF.

The chain uses TRBV29-1 and TRBJ2-1, with TRBD2 identical over 10 bases. This CDR3 comprises 15 residues. V lost 6 bases and J lost 3; bases outside the gene matches: 8. Germline lookup yields CDR1 SQVTM and CDR2 ANQGSEA. Here the CDR3 reads CSVEPSSGSYNEQFF. The CDR3 DNA reads TGCAGCGTCGAACCCTCTAGCGGGAGCTACAATGAGCAGTTCTTC.

This clonotype was recorded many times. The rearrangement links TRBV7-9 to TRBJ2-3; TRBD2 agrees at 9 bases. Germline trimming cut 9 bases from V and 0 bases from J; bases unmatched to any gene: 4. The CDR3 extends over 14 amino acids. CDR1 is SEHNR, CDR2 FQNEAQ, per germline (reference sequence). DNA for the CDR3: TGTGCCAGTGCGAGCGGGGGGAGCACAGATACGCAGTATTTT. Translation: CASASGGSTDTQYF.

This clonotype came up a few times. The V call is TRBV2, the J call TRBJ2-7, with 12 bases identical to TRBD2. J was trimmed by 3 bases and V by 3 bases; bases with no gene match: 0. The CDR3 spans 14 residues. Germline CDR1 SNHLY, CDR2 FYNNEI. CDR3 residues: CASSEGLAGYEQYF. The CDR3 DNA reads as TGTGCCAGCAGTGAGGGACTAGCGGGCTACGAGCAGTACTTC.

This clonotype was detected many times. The chain recombines TRBV10-2 with TRBJ2-2; TRBD1 aligns across 7 bases. The CDR3 totals 13 residues. Germline loops: CDR1 WSHSY, CDR2 SAAADI. Trimming at V came to 6 bases and at J to 5 bases, leaving 3 bases not matched to a gene. The CDR3 DNA sequence: TGCGCCAGCAGAACACAGGGGACCGGGGAGCTGTTTTTT. It encodes CASRTQGTGELFF.

This clonotype was observed at least ten times. The J gene is TRBJ2-7, the V gene TRBV7-3; the D gene could be TRBD1 or TRBD2 (5 bases each). The V gene's germline CDR1 is SGHTA and CDR2 FQGTGA. The CDR3 has 15 amino acids. Trimming removed 5 bases at V and 4 bases at J, with 18 bases between. CDR3 protein: CASSPLGGGFYEQYF. For the CDR3, the DNA is TGTGCCAGCAGCCCTCTTGGTGGGGGATTTTACGAGCAGTACTTC.

This clonotype showed up just a few times. The chain links TRBV29-1 to TRBJ1-5; perhaps TRBD1 as D (6 bases). Germline lookup yields CDR1 SQVTM and CDR2 ANQGSEA. V lost 6 bases and J 4 bases, leaving 13 bases between the germline ends. CDR3 length: 13 amino acids. The CDR3: CSVSQGDNQPQHF. The CDR3 DNA follows: TGCAGCGTGTCACAGGGAGATAATCAGCCCCAGCATTTT.